The T cell receptor (beta chain) described here comes from a study of blood T cell repertoires in COVID-19. About the research overall: T cells, B-cell-depleted T cells, or PBMCs provided the cDNA or gDNA that served as material.

Clones were read by immunoSEQ multiplex PCR, and TCRdb kept only the in-frame ones, dropping some. Among about 150,000 clones listed, under 90% were seen once. The CDR3 spans 21 residues. The ends were cut back, 0 bases at V and 2 bases at J, with 26 bases in the middle. In germline, CDR1 is MRHNA, CDR2 SNTAGT. This rearrangement joins TRBV6-4 to TRBJ1-3, with D tentatively TRBD1 (5 bases). Sequenced material: peripheral blood. This TCR came from an elderly woman with acute or convalescent COVID-19. Here the CDR3 DNA reads TGTGCCAGCAGTGACTCATGTACGAGGAGGAGGGGAGGAAGAGCTGGAAACACCATATATTTT. Translation: CASSDSCTRRRGGRAGNTIYF.